These T cell receptor beta chains were read from a single sample in a study of blood T cell repertoires in COVID-19. Assay: immunoSEQ multiplex PCR; the TCRdb copy retains only in-frame clones and omits some. The table includes about 480,000 clones, approximately 89% detected once. Sequenced input: peripheral blood. The source of these receptors is a man younger than 30 with COVID-19, enrolled during active disease. CDR3s include the opening cysteine and the closing phenylalanine or tryptophan.

V gene	J gene	CDR3 protein
TRBV19	TRBJ2-7	CASSISGAYEQYF
TRBV25-1	TRBJ2-7	CASRGTGGYEQYF
TRBV4-1	TRBJ1-5	CASSQGEGYSNQPQHF
TRBV24-1	TRBJ2-1	CATSDPSSGGSYNEQFF
TRBV3-1/TRBV3-2	TRBJ2-2	CASKLAGGPGELFF
TRBV6-5	TRBJ2-3	CASRRFRTDTQYF
TRBV19	TRBJ2-1	CASSIAGSIAYNEQFF
TRBV15	TRBJ2-5	CATSREPRLGEDETQYF
TRBV5-6	TRBJ1-1	CASRVTGNTEAFF
TRBV6-5	TRBJ2-1	CASLGVAQWDNEQFF
TRBV14	TRBJ2-3	CASSQGLPTDTQYF
TRBV4-2	TRBJ2-5	CASSQSSGDEETQYF
TRBV7-9	TRBJ2-2	CASSLRGGELFF
TRBV2	TRBJ2-1	CASSRRTGTGDNEQFF
TRBV19	TRBJ2-1	CASRTGIQRNEQFF
TRBV4-2	TRBJ2-3	CASSHARDRGTDTQYF
TRBV2	TRBJ1-2	CASMRTVYGYTF
TRBV15	TRBJ1-1	CATSRDQALVLGSTEAFF
TRBV2	TRBJ2-1	CASSEDRANEQFF
TRBV2	TRBJ2-6	CASSPGTGGANVLTF
TRBV27	TRBJ1-1	CASSLSTGNTEAFF
TRBV11-3	TRBJ2-2	CASSLPGTGELFF
TRBV3-1/TRBV3-2	TRBJ2-3	CASSPGLASTDTQYF
TRBV3-1/TRBV3-2	TRBJ1-3	CASSMTGGRNTIYF
TRBV19	TRBJ1-4	CASSQGRAFNEKLFF
TRBV4-2	TRBJ2-3	CASSQGRAAGGTADTQYF
TRBV3-1/TRBV3-2	TRBJ1-1	CASSPRQGTNTEAFF
TRBV5-5	TRBJ2-1	CASSLELAGAVEQFF
TRBV6-6	TRBJ2-1	CASTTGGRGLYNEQFF
TRBV7-9	TRBJ1-2	CASSLGLLYGYTF
TRBV5-4	TRBJ2-5	CASSSSGEETQYF
TRBV24-1	TRBJ2-1	CATSDLQVQFF
TRBV11-3	TRBJ2-1	CASTPAGTYNEQFF
TRBV21-1	TRBJ2-3	CASTQDHKDPGPDTQYF
TRBV28	TRBJ2-1	CASSFNINEQFF
TRBV5-4	TRBJ2-2	CASIKANSWTGELFF
TRBV6-4	TRBJ1-5	CASSRDKATYSNQPQHF
TRBV11-2	TRBJ1-1	CASSSTGGFSEAFF
TRBV2	TRBJ2-1	CASNRLAGGIYEQFF
TRBV5-4	TRBJ2-1	CASSQTATPYNEQFF
TRBV19	TRBJ1-5	CASRRQGVGYSNQPQHF
TRBV3-1/TRBV3-2	TRBJ1-5	CASSQDGDQPQHF
TRBV20-1	TRBJ1-5	CSAPKEGTQHF
TRBV5-8	TRBJ1-4	CASSPGTSATNEKLFF
TRBV12-3/TRBV12-4	TRBJ2-1	CASRGGNEQFF
TRBV4-1	TRBJ1-3	CASSQTKNRISGNTIYF
TRBV5-1	TRBJ2-7	CASSSGTSETYEQYF
TRBV3-1/TRBV3-2	TRBJ2-5	CASSPPFRRGADWSQYF
TRBV14	TRBJ2-2	CASSQTWIAGDTGELFF
TRBV4-2	TRBJ1-2	CASSQVGGDEDGYTF
TRBV5-4	TRBJ2-2	CASSFEPPPNTGELFF
TRBV19	TRBJ2-5	CASSIVTGSPGETQYF
TRBV7-6	TRBJ2-2	CASSLAGGSSGELFF
TRBV5-1	TRBJ2-7	CASSPVERGFSYEQYF